Below are 11 T cell receptor beta chains sequenced from a single sample in a study of blood T cell repertoires in COVID-19. The protocol was immunoSEQ multiplex PCR, while the TCRdb copy is restricted to in-frame clones and leaves out a portion. The sample lists 100,000 to 150,000 clones, around four fifths occurring once. The specimen was peripheral blood. The receptors derive from a human donor in a cohort sampled during active COVID-19.

This clone was seen just once. This sample includes further DNA sequences coding for the same CDR3. The chain uses TRBV19 and TRBJ2-3, with 7 bases that match TRBD1. The CDR3 length is 15 residues. Per the germline V gene, CDR1 is LNHDA and CDR2 is SQIVND (reference sequence). V shed 4 bases, J shed 0 bases, and the junction held 4 bases outside the gene matches. CDR3 loop: CASSTDRASTDTQYF. In DNA, the CDR3 is TGTGCCAGTAGTACCGACAGGGCTAGCACAGATACGCAGTATTTT.

V usage is TRBV18 and J usage is TRBJ1-1; TRBD1 agrees at 9 bases. V gave up 6 bases and J gave up 10 bases; unmatched junction bases: 9. CDR1 is KGHSH and CDR2 is LQKENI in the germline V gene. The CDR3 sequence is 13 residues long. In nucleotides, the CDR3 is TGTGCCAGCTCCCCGGGACAGGGAGAAAGAGCTTTCTTT. As protein: CASSPGQGERAFF.

In DNA form, the CDR3 reads TGTGCCTGGAGGGACAGGGGGCAACAGCCCCAGCATTTT. As protein: CAWRDRGQQPQHF. The chain links TRBV30 to TRBJ1-5; 11 positions match TRBD1. CDR3 length: 13 residues. Germline assignment: CDR1 GTSNPN and CDR2 SVGIG (reference sequence). V lost 3 bases and J lost 7; bases outside the gene matches: 2.

The V and J genes are TRBV19 and TRBJ2-6, with a tentative D call TRBD1 (5 bases). V lost 6 bases to trimming and J lost 0 bases, with 9 bases between them. The CDR3 has 15 amino acids. Germline values: CDR1 LNHDA, CDR2 SQIVND (reference sequence). For the CDR3, the DNA is TGTGCCAGTAGAAGGGGCAGCTCTGGGGCCAACGTCCTGACTTTC. This encodes CASRRGSSGANVLTF.

This clone was counted a single time. The genes are TRBV18 and TRBJ2-1, with 10 bases aligning to TRBD2. Germline CDR1 KGHSH, CDR2 LQKENI. Trimming removed 6 bases from V and 4 bases from J; junction bases left unmatched: 6. This CDR3 spans 15 amino acids. The CDR3 DNA follows: TGTGCCAGCTCCCGTGGGACTAGCGAGTACAATGAGCAGTTCTTC. Its protein product is CASSRGTSEYNEQFF.

V is TRBV5-1 and J is TRBJ2-7; 7 bases fit TRBD1. After removal of 4 bases from V and 2 bases from J, the junction contained 9 bases not matched to a gene. The V gene's germline CDR1 is SGHRS and CDR2 YFSETQ. CDR3 length: 15 amino acids. CDR3 nucleotide sequence: TGCGCCAGCAGCCTCCAACAGGGGAACCCCTACGAGCAGTACTTC. It yields the protein CASSLQQGNPYEQYF.

The gene calls are TRBV29-1 and TRBJ2-1, with D possibly matching TRBD1 (6 bases). The CDR3 loop spans 17 amino acids. The germline V gene encodes CDR1 SQVTM and CDR2 ANQGSEA. Trimming removed 7 bases from V and 0 bases from J, with 22 bases in between. The CDR3 DNA is TGCAGCGGAACCGCCACGGGACAAATAATCTCCTACAATGAGCAGTTCTTC. As protein: CSGTATGQIISYNEQFF.

V is TRBV6-2 or TRBV6-3 and J is TRBJ2-7; no definite D call. This CDR3 comprises 15 residues. The germline CDR1 and CDR2 sequences are MNHEY and SVGEGT. The V gene lost 3 bases and the J gene lost 3 bases, with 15 bases spanning the gap. The CDR3 coding sequence is TGTGCCAGCAGTTATTCTTTGGGCAAAGACTACGAGCAGTACTTC. This gives the protein CASSYSLGKDYEQYF.

The chain employs TRBV29-1 and TRBJ1-1; D gene uncertain. This CDR3 region has 13 residues. Germline CDR1 and CDR2: SQVTM and ANQGSEA. Trimming took off 4 bases at V and 0 bases at J, with 9 bases between the two ends. Here the CDR3 reads CSVVWRMNTEAFF. DNA for the CDR3: TGCAGCGTTGTCTGGCGGATGAACACTGAAGCTTTCTTT.

This clone was seen a few times. The gene calls are TRBV7-2 and TRBJ2-7; the match to TRBD2 covers 14 bases. The CDR3 is made up of 19 amino acids. Trimming took 1 base from V and 4 from J; bases not matched to a gene: 12. Germline CDR1 SGHTA, CDR2 FQGNSA. The CDR3 is CASSLEAAMGLAGEYEQYF. CDR3 sequence (DNA): TGTGCCAGCAGCTTAGAAGCAGCGATGGGACTAGCGGGAGAATACGAGCAGTACTTC.

A note on this clone: The junction departs from the called germline gene at one end, perhaps through a read error. This chain joins TRBV5-4 and TRBJ2-7; the D gene is possibly TRBD2 (7 bases). CDR1 SGHNT and CDR2 YYREEE come from the germline V gene (reference sequence). The CDR3 sequence is 14 residues long. The CDR3 reads CASSFGGPSDEQYF. The CDR3 nucleotides are TGTGCCAGCAGCTTCGGGGGGCCCTCCGACGAGCAGTACTTC.